These 14 T cell receptor beta chains share one sample of origin, sequenced in a study of response to subunit inactivated influenza vaccine. TCRdb analysed the RT-PCR reads with MiXCR anew, one entry per CDR3 protein. The table lists fewer than 600,000 distinct CDR3 sequences, about 7.2% of them singletons. Material: PBMCs from blood, obtained roughly 24 months after vaccination. These receptors all come from a man aged 50 to 69 who received an inactivated influenza vaccine.

J is TRBJ2-7 and V is TRBV28; maybe TRBD1 (6 bases). The CDR3 totals 13 residues. Germline values: CDR1 MDHEN, CDR2 SYDVKM. Trimming removed 6 bases from V and 2 bases from J, with 11 bases in between. In nucleotides, the CDR3 is TGTGCCAGCAGCCTGGACAGTGCCTACGAGCAGTACTTC. It specifies CASSLDSAYEQYF.

This clonotype was observed a handful of times. This chain uses TRBV6-6 with TRBJ2-7; weak D call: TRBD2 (6 bases). V lost 7 bases to trimming and J lost 6 bases, with 13 bases between them. The germline V gene encodes CDR1 MNHNY and CDR2 SVGAGI (reference sequence). The CDR3 runs 12 residues. CDR3 coding DNA: TGTGCCAGCAAACGGGAGTCGAGCGAGCAGTACTTC. Translation gives CASKRESSEQYF.

The chain links TRBV7-7 to TRBJ2-3; 8 bases align to TRBD2. Germline assignment: CDR1 SSHAT and CDR2 FNYEAQ (reference sequence). V shed 5 bases and J 3 bases; nucleotides not matched to a gene: 13. The CDR3 loop spans 17 amino acids. CDR3 DNA sequence: TGTGCCAGCAGCCCCGTCCCGGGACTAGTGGAGACAGATACGCAGTATTTT. This encodes CASSPVPGLVETDTQYF.

This clonotype was recorded many times. In nucleotides, the CDR3 is TGTGCCAGCAGCTTGGGGGCGGCGCGGGCGAGCTCCTACAATGAGCAGTTCTTC. Amino acid sequence: CASSLGAARASSYNEQFF. The chain recombines TRBV5-4 with TRBJ2-1, with D perhaps TRBD2 (5 bases). CDR1 and CDR2 (germline): SGHNT, YYREEE (reference sequence). V lost 0 bases to trimming and J lost 0 bases, with 16 bases between them. This CDR3 has 18 amino acids.

This clonotype has more than one count but fewer than ten. The chain combines TRBV5-4 with TRBJ2-1; 7 bases line up with TRBD1. Trimming removed 4 bases from V and 5 bases from J; junction bases left unmatched: 15. CDR1 is SGHNT, CDR2 YYREEE, per germline (reference sequence). This CDR3 contains 17 residues. DNA for the CDR3: TGTGCCAGCAGCCCTCGTAGGGGGACAGAGATAAACAATGAGCAGTTCTTC. It specifies CASSPRRGTEINNEQFF. The variable domain in full, completed from reference TRBV5-4 and TRBJ2-1, reads ETGVTQSPTHLIKTRGQQVTLRCSSQSGHNTVSWYQQALGQGPQFIFQYYREEENGRGNFPPRFSGLQFPNYSSELNVNALELDDSALYLCASSPRRGTEINNEQFFGPGTRLTVL.

This clonotype has a handful of counts. The chain employs TRBV4-3 and TRBJ2-5; D is possibly TRBD1 or TRBD2 (6 bases each). CDR1 and CDR2 from the germline V gene are LGHNA and YSLEER. CDR3 length: 16 amino acids. Trimming took 0 bases from V and 1 from J, leaving 12 bases between them. The CDR3 DNA is TGCGCCAGCAGCCAAGACTGGGGGGCAATCCAAGAGACCCAGTACTTC. Its protein is CASSQDWGAIQETQYF.

This clonotype has ten or more counts. The J gene is TRBJ2-2, the V gene TRBV29-1, with TRBD1 matching 8 bases. The germline V gene encodes CDR1 SQVTM and CDR2 ANQGSEA. The CDR3 is made up of 13 amino acids. V trimming: 7 bases; J trimming: 5 bases; junction bases outside the gene matches: 6. The CDR3 coding sequence is TGCAGCGCAACACAGGGGGTAACCGGGGAGCTGTTTTTT. Translation: CSATQGVTGELFF.

This clonotype was detected ten times or more. The chain couples TRBV5-5 to TRBJ2-5, with 10 bases lining up with TRBD2. This CDR3 contains 16 residues. The junction had 12 bases not matched to a gene; V was cut back by 1 base and J by 9 bases. Germline V gene sequence: CDR1 SGHKS, CDR2 YYEKEE (reference sequence). The CDR3 coding sequence is TGTGCCAGCAGCTTGAACCGGACTAGCGGCAGGACGGCCCAGTACTTC. It translates to CASSLNRTSGRTAQYF. Full variable domain (missing parts from reference TRBV5-5 and TRBJ2-5): DAGVTQSPTHLIKTRGQQVTLRCSPISGHKSVSWYQQVLGQGPQFIFQYYEKEERGRGNFPDRFSARQFPNYSSELNVNALLLGDSALYLCASSLNRTSGRTAQYFGPGTRLLVL.

The V call is TRBV4-3, the J call TRBJ2-3; 9 bases align to TRBD1. CDR1 is LGHNA, CDR2 YSLEER, per germline. CDR3 size: 18 residues. Losses at the gene ends were 0 bases for V and 0 bases for J; bases not matched to a gene: 7. CDR3 sequence (DNA): TGCGCCAGCAGCCAAGACTTCGGGACAGGGTATAGCACAGATACGCAGTATTTT. This translates into CASSQDFGTGYSTDTQYF.

The chain is built from TRBV9 and TRBJ2-4; no definite D call. This CDR3 is built from 15 residues. Between the trimmed V and J ends, which lost 0 bases and 5 bases, there was a span of 12 bases. Germline V gene data show CDR1 as SGDLS and CDR2 as YYNGEE. The CDR3 nucleotides read TGTGCCAGCAGCGTAGGCGCCGGTAGCCAAAACATTCAGTACTTC. It specifies CASSVGAGSQNIQYF.

In its sample, this clonotype was seen many times. The chain recombines TRBV7-2 with TRBJ1-5; TRBD1 matches at 9 bases. Trimming removed 5 bases from V and 6 bases from J; junction bases left unmatched: 5. This CDR3 is 14 amino acids long. Germline V CDR1 and CDR2: SGHTA, FQGNSA. The DNA for the CDR3 is TGTGCCAGCAGCAAAACAGGGGGCGGTCAGCCCCAGCATTTT. This sequence encodes CASSKTGGGQPQHF.

This clonotype was seen ten or more times. Here the CDR3 reads CASSVDVMGTTDTQYF. CDR3 sequence (DNA): TGTGCCAGCAGCGTAGACGTCATGGGTACCACAGATACGCAGTATTTT. This chain uses TRBV9 with TRBJ2-3; no clear D gene. Germline loops: CDR1 SGDLS, CDR2 YYNGEE. With 0 bases removed from V and 2 bases from J, the gap between germline ends came to 13 bases. The CDR3 totals 16 residues.

Only a few counts were recorded for this clonotype. The chain employs TRBV10-3 and TRBJ2-1; D call uncertain. CDR3 size: 15 residues. Germline CDR1 is ENHRY and CDR2 is SYGVKD. V lost 2 bases, J lost 7 bases, and 15 bases lay in between. CDR3 nucleotide sequence: TGTGCCATCAGTGAGGGCAGGCCCCCTTGGAATGAGCAGTTCTTC. Amino acid sequence: CAISEGRPPWNEQFF.

This clonotype was seen ten or more times. The chain links TRBV5-1 to TRBJ2-3; D perhaps matches TRBD2 (5 bases). Trimming shortened V by 3 bases and J by 6 bases, and 14 bases separated the two germline ends. Germline loops: CDR1 SGHRS, CDR2 YFSETQ. CDR3 length equals 14 residues. The CDR3: CASSSEDSFDTQYF. The CDR3 DNA reads TGCGCCAGCAGCTCGGAGGACTCCTTCGATACGCAGTATTTT.